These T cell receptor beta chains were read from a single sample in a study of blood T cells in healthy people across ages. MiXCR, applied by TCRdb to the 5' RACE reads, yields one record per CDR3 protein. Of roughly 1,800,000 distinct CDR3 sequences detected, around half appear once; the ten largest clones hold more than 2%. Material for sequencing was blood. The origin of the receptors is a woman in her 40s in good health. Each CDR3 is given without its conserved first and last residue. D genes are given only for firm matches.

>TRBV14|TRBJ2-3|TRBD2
ASSHLLAGGPSRPDTQY
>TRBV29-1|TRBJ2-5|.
SVVGRLTETQY
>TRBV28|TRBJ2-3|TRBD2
ASSFKLAGDTQY
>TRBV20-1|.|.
SARVCQNYEQY
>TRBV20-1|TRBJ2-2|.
SSGNTGELF
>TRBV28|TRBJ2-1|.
ASSVVSGLYYNEQF
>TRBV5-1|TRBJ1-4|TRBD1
ASSLGSGQGYEKLF
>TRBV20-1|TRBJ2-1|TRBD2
STTGGGSSYNEQF
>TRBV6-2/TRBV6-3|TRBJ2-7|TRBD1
ASSPTIGTVNEQY
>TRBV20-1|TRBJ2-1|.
SAREPQGRSYNEQF
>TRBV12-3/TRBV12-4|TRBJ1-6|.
ASSLDGGTNSPLH
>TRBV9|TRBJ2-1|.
ASSVGAGIYNEQF
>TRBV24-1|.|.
ATSDLPGETQY
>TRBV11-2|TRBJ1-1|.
ASSLGWEDTEAF
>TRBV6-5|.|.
ASSPGNPYEQY
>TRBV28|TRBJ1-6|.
ASSEGAFPPRHPLH
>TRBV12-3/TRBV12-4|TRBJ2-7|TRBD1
ASSLTPGQGPYEQY
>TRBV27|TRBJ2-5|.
ASSLDGRLYQETQY
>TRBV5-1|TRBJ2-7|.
ASSCSPGQTYEQY
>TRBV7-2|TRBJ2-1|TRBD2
TSSFRAIAGNNEQF
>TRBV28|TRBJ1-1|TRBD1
ASSLVAGGGYTEAF
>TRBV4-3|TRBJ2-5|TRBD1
ASSQGSGTGVLETQY
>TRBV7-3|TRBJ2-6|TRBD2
ASSLAGGESGANVLT
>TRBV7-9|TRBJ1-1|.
ASSLNRGKDTEAF
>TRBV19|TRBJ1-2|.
ASSIWRNYGYT
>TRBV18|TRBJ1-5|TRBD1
ASSPNRGEQPQH
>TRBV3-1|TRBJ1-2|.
ASSQDRAGIYGYT
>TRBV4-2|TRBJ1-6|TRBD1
ASSQDQGQGDSPLH
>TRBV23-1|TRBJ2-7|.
ASSQPCKISYEQY
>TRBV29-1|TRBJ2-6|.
SVESKGTGANVLT
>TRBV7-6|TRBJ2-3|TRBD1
ASSLLDRASTDTQY
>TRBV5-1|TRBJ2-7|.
ASSRSDAIYEQY
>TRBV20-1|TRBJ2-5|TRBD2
SRWGAGEQETQY
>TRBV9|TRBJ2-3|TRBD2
ASSVGLARGGTDTQY
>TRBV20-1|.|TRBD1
SAPDRESVQETQY
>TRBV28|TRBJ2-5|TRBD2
ASSLLTSGGGQETQY
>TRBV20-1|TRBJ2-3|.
SAKSIGDTQY
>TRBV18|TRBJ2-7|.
ASSERHSYEQY
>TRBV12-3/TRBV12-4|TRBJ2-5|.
ASSPPLGGGVETQY
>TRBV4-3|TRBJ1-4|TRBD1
ASRTGIPTNEKLF
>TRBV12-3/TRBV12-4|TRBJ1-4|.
ASSLSGVDEKLF
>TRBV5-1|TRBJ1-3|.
ASSLNRGGSGNTIY
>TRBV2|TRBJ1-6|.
ASSGAGTQPLH
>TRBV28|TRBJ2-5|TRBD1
ASSLVGQGVVETQY
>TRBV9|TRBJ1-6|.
ASSVGQRNSPPH
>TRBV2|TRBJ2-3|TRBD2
ASSGGRGLAGMGDTQY
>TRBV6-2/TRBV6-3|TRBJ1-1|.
ASSRHGTEAF
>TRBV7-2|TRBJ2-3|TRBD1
ASSRRQGAVDTQY
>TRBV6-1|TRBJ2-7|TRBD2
ASSRALAGGYEQY